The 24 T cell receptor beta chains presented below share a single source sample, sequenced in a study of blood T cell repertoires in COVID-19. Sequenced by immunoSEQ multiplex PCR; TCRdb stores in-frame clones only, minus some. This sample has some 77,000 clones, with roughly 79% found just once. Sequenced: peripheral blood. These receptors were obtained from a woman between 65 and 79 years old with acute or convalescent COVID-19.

The CDR3 is CASMWRRDRGNQPQHF. CDR3 nucleotides: TGTGCCAGCATGTGGAGGAGGGATAGGGGCAATCAGCCCCAGCATTTT. This chain joins TRBV2 and TRBJ1-5; D is unresolved. CDR3 length: 16 amino acids. Germline V gives CDR1 SNHLY, CDR2 FYNNEI. V lost 7 bases, J lost 2 bases, and 18 bases lay in between.

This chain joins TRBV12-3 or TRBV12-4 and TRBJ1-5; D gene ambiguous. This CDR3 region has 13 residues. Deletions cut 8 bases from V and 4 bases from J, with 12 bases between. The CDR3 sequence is CASRGSGNQPQHF. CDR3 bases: TGTGCCAGCCGAGGCAGCGGAAATCAGCCCCAGCATTTT.

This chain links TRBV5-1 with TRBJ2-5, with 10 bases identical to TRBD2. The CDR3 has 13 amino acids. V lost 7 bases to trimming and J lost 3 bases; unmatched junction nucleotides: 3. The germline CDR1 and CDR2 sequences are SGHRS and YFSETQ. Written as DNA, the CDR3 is TGCGCCAGCTCAGCGGGAGGGGAAGAGACCCAGTACTTC. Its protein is CASSAGGEETQYF.

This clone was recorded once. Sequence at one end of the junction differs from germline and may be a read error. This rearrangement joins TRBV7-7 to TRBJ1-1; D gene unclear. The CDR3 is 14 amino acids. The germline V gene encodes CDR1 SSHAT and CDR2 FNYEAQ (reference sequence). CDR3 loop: CASSPGDLNTEAFF. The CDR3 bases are TGTGCTAGCAGCCCGGGAGATCTGAACACTGAAGCTTTCTTT.

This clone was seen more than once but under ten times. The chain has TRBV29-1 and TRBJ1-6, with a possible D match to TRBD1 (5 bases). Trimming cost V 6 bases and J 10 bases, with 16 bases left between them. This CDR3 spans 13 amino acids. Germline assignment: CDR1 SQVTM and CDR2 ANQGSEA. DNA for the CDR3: TGCAGCGTCCGAAACGGGGGGGAATCACCCCTCCACTTT. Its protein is CSVRNGGESPLHF.

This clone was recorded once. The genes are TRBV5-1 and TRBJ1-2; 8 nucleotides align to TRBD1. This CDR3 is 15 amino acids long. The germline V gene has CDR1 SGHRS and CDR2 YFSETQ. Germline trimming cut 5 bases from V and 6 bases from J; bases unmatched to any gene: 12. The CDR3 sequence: CASSGRGTGGHGYTF. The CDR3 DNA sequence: TGCGCCAGCAGTGGGAGGGGGACAGGAGGCCATGGCTACACCTTC.

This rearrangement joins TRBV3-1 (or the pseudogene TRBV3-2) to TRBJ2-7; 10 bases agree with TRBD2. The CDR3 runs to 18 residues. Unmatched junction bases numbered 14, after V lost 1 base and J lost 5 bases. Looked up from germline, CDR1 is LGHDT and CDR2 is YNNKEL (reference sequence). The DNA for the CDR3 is TGTGCCAGCAGCCAAGTTGGAGGAGCGGGAGGGCCTAGGAACGAGCAGTACTTC. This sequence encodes CASSQVGGAGGPRNEQYF.

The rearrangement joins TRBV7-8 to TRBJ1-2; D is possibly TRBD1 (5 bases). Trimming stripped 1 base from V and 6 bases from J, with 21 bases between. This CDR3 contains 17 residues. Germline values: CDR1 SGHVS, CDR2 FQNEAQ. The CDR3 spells CASSLGRRRGYQDGYTF. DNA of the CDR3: TGTGCCAGCAGCTTAGGGCGGCGTAGGGGATACCAGGATGGCTACACCTTC.

DNA for the CDR3: TGTGCCAGCAGTGATTTTCGGGTGGTAATGAACACTGAAGCTTTCTTT. It translates to CASSDFRVVMNTEAFF. The V call is TRBV6-1, the J call TRBJ1-1, with unresolved D. There are 16 residues in the CDR3. V was pared by 3 bases and J by 0 bases, with 14 bases between. Germline CDR1 reads MNHNS; CDR2 reads SASEGT.

The CDR3 sequence is CASSPERGGAREQYF. CDR3 DNA: TGTGCCAGCTCACCAGAACGGGGTGGAGCGCGGGAGCAGTACTTC. The rearrangement joins TRBV18 to TRBJ2-7; maybe TRBD2 (5 bases). The germline gives CDR1 KGHSH, CDR2 LQKENI. The CDR3 spans 15 residues. The V end lost 2 bases, the J end lost 7 bases, and 18 bases lay between the germline ends.

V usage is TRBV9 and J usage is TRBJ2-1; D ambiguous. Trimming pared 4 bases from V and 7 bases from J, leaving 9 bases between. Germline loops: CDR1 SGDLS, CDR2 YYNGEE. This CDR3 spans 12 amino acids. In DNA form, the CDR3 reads TGTGCCAGCAGCATACACCCTAATGAGCAGTTCTTC. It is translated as CASSIHPNEQFF. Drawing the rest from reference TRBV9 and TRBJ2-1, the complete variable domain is DSGVTQTPKHLITATGQRVTLRCSPRSGDLSVYWYQQSLDQGLQFLIQYYNGEERAKGNILERFSAQQFPDLHSELNLSSLELGDSALYFCASSIHPNEQFFGPGTRLTVL.

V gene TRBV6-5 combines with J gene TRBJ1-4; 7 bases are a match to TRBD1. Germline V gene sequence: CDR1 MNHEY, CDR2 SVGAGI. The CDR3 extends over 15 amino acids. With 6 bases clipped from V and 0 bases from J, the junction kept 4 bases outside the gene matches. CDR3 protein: CASRHGQATNEKLFF. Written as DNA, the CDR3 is TGTGCCAGCAGACACGGACAGGCAACTAATGAAAAACTGTTTTTT.

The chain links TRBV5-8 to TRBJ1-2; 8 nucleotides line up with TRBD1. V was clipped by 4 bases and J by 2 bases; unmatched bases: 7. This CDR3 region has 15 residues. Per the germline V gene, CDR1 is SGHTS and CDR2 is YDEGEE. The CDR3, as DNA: TGTGCCAGCAGCACCAGACAGGGGCAGAACTATGGCTACACCTTC. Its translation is CASSTRQGQNYGYTF. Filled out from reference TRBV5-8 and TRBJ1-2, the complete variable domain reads EAGVTQSPTHLIKTRGQQATLRCSPISGHTSVYWYQQALGLGLQFLLWYDEGEERNRGNFPPRFSGRQFPNYSSELNVNALELEDSALYLCASSTRQGQNYGYTFGSGTRLTVV.

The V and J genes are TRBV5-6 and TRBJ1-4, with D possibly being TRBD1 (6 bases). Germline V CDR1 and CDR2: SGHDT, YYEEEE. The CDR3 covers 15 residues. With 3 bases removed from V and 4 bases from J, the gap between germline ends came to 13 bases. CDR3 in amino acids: CASSSRGAFNEKLFF. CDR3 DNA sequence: TGTGCCAGCAGCTCCCGGGGGGCCTTTAATGAAAAACTGTTTTTT.

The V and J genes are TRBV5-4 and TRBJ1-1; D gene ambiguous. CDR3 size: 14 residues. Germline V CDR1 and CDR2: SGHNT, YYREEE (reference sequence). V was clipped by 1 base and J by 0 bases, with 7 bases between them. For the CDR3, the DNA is TGTGCCAGCAGCTTGCAGAACATGAACACTGAAGCTTTCTTT. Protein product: CASSLQNMNTEAFF.

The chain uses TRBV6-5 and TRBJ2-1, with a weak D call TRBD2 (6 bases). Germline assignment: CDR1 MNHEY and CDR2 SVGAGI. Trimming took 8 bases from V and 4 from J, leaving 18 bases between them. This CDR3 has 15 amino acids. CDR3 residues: CASGLPGGMYNEQFF. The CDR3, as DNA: TGTGCCAGCGGGCTACCGGGCGGGATGTACAATGAGCAGTTCTTC.

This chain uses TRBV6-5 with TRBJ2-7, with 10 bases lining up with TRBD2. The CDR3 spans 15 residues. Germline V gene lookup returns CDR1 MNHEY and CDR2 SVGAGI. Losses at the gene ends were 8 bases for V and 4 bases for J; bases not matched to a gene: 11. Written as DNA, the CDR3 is TGTGCCAGCGTGGACCTAGCGGGAGTCGGATACGAGCAGTACTTC. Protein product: CASVDLAGVGYEQYF.

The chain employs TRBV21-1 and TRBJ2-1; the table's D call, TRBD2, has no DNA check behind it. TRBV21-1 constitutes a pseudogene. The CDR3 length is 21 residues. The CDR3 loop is CASSKDGIAGRPPRLYNEQFF. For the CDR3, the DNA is TGTGCCAGCAGCAAAGATGGGATAGCGGGCCGACCCCCCCGATTATACAATGAGCAGTTCTTC.

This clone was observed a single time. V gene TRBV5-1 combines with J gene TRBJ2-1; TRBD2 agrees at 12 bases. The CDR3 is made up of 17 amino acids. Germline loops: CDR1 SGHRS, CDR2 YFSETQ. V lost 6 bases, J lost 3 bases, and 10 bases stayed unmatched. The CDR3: CASKPTSGSSHYNEQFF. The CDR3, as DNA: TGCGCCAGCAAACCGACTAGCGGGAGCTCCCACTACAATGAGCAGTTCTTC.

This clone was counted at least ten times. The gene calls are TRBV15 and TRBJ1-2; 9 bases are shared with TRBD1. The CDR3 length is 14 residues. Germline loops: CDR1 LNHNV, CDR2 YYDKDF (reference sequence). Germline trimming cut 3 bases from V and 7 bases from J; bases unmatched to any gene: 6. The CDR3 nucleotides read TGTGCCACCAGCAGCAGGCAGACAGGGGGTGGCTACACCTTC. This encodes CATSSRQTGGGYTF.

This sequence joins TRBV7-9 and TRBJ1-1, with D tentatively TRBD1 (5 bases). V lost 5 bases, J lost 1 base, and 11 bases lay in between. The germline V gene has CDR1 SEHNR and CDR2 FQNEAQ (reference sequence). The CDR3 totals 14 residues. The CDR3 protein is CASSEGARNTEAFF. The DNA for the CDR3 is TGTGCCAGCAGCGAAGGGGCTCGGAACACTGAAGCTTTCTTT.

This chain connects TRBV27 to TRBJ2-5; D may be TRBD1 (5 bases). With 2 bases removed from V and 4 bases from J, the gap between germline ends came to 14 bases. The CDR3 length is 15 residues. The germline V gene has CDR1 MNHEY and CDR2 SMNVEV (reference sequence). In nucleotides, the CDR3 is TGTGCCAGCAGTTTACAGGGATTAGTGGGAGAGACCCAGTACTTC. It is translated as CASSLQGLVGETQYF.

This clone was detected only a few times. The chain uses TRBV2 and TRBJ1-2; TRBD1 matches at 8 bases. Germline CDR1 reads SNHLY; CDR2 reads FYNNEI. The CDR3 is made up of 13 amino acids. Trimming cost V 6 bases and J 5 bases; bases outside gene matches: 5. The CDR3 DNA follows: TGTGCCAGCAGCCCGACAGGGGCTTATGGCTACACCTTC. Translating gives CASSPTGAYGYTF.

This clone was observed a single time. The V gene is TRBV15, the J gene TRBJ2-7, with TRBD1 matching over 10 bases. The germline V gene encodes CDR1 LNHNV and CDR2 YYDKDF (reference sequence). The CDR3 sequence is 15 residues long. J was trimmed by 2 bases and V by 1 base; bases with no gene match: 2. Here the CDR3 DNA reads TGTGCCACCAGCAGAGGGACAGGGGGGACCTACGAGCAGTACTTC. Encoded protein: CATSRGTGGTYEQYF.